The clone carrying this T cell receptor beta chain appeared once. Its matching antigen is unknown. The time point here: persistent/refractory GD, antithyroid drugs over 5 years with positive TRAb. The TCR library used RNA extracted from PBMCs. Diagnoses of Graves' disease were made by American Thyroid Association guidelines. These data originate in a study of regulatory T cells in long-lasting Graves disease. Study conclusions and caveats: Those with persistent disease had in common more public clonotypes (2,741) than new patients (around 910).

In building TCR beta libraries, iRepertoire HTBI primers were used together with Arm-PCR of CDR3 regions. TCRdb recomputed calls from the multiplex PCR reads with MiXCR, one row per CDR3 protein. The sample has fewer than 450,000 distinct CDR3 sequences, roughly a quarter seen once; the top ten hold roughly 30%. This specimen was peripheral blood mononuclear cells (PBMCs), taken when the disease was refractory, from a patient treated with antithyroid drugs. The receptor comes from a female donor with Graves disease.

CDR3 coding DNA: TGTGCCAGCAGCTTGGGGCTCAGGGAAGCTTTCTTT. Residues: CASSLGLREAFF. The chain is built from TRBV5-6 and TRBJ1-1; D uncertain. Between the trimmed V and J ends, which lost 0 bases and 8 bases, there was a span of 8 bases. Per the germline V gene, CDR1 is SGHDT and CDR2 is YYEEEE. CDR3 length equals 12 residues.